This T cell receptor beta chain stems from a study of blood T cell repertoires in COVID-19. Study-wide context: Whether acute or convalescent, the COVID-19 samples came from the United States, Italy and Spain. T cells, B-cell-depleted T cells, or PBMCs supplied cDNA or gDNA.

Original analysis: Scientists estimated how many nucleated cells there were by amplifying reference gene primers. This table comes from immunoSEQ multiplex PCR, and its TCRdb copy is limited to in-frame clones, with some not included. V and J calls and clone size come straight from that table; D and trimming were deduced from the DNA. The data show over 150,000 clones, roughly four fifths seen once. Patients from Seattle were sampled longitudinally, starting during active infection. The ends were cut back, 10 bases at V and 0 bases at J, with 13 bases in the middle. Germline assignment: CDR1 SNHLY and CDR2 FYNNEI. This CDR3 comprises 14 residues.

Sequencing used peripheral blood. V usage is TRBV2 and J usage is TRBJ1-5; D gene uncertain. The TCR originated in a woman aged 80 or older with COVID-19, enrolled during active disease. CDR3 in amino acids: CATREEYSNQPQHF. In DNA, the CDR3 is TGTGCCACCCGGGAGGAATATAGCAATCAGCCCCAGCATTTT.